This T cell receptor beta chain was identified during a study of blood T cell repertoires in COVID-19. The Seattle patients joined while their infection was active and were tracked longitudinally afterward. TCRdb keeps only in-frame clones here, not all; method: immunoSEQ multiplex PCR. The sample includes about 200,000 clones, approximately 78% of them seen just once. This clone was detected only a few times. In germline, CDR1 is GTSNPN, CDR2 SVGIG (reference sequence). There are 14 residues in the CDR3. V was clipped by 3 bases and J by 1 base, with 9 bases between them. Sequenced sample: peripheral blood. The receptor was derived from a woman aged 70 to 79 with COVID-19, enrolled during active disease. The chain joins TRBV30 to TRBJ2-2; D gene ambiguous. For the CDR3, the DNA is TGTGCCTGGAGACGTACATTGAACACCGGGGAGCTGTTTTTT. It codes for CAWRRTLNTGELFF.